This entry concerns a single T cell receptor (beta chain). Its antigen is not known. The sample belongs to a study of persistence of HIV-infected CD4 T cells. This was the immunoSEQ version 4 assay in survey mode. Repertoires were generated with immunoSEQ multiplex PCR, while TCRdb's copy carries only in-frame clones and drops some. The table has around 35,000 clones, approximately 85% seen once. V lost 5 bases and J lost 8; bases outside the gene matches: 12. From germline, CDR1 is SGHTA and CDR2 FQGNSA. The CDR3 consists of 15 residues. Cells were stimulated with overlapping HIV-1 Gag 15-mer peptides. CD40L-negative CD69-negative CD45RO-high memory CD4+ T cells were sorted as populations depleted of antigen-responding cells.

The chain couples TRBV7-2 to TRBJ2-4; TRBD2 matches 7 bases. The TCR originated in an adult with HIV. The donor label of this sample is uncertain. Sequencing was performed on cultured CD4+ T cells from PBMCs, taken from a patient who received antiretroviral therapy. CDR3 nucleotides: TGTGCCAGCAGCCGGGACTACTCTTCGGGGGACATTCAGTACTTC. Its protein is CASSRDYSSGDIQYF.